This T cell receptor beta chain was profiled in a study of blood T cell repertoires in COVID-19. About the study: Either two negative PCRs, clearance, or symptom resolution qualified Cohort 3 donors as recovered. Acute and convalescent COVID-19 samples came from the United States, Italy and Spain.

Study members were between about 18 and 90 years old and lived in around 24 US regions. Libraries were prepared by immunoSEQ multiplex PCR; TCRdb keeps only in-frame clonotypes and omits some of them. The data show some 190,000 clones, about 88% seen once. The germline CDR1 and CDR2 sequences are MNHEY and SVGAGI. The length of the CDR3 is 13 residues. The V end lost 0 bases, the J end lost 6 bases, and 5 bases lay between the germline ends. The J gene is TRBJ1-4, the V gene TRBV6-5, with unresolved D. This TCR was recovered from a woman aged 40 to 50 in a cohort exposed to, infected with or recovered from COVID-19 (not recorded which). The specimen sequenced was PBMCs or T cells enriched from blood (not recorded which). CDR3 in DNA: TGTGCCAGCAGTTACTCCCCCTATGAAAAACTGTTTTTT. Translation gives CASSYSPYEKLFF.